Below are 12 T cell receptor beta chains sequenced from a single sample in a study of neurological immune-mediated disorders. TCRdb re-called the 5' RACE reads with MiXCR, one entry per CDR3 protein. The table has under 90,000 distinct CDR3 sequences, about 10% seen once. Time point denoted: longitudinal time-point 1 (baseline). The sample taken for sequencing was PBMCs. The receptors originated from a man aged 30 to 39 in good health.

This clonotype occurred many times. This CDR3 is CASSPLSPSGSFGFF. The CDR3 region has the DNA TGTGCCAGCTCACCACTCTCCCCCAGCGGGTCCTTCGGTTTCTTC. The V gene is TRBV18, the J gene TRBJ2-1, with a weak D call TRBD2 (6 bases). CDR3 length: 15 amino acids. V shed 1 base and J shed 16 bases, with 23 bases lying between them. CDR1 KGHSH and CDR2 LQKENI come from the germline V gene.

This clonotype has ten or more counts. The gene calls are TRBV5-1 and TRBJ1-1, with D unclear. V lost 0 bases and J 0 bases, leaving 6 bases between the germline ends. The germline V gene has CDR1 SGHRS and CDR2 YFSETQ. This CDR3 is 14 amino acids long. The DNA of the CDR3 is TGCGCCAGCAGCTTGGCGGTGGTGAACACTGAAGCTTTCTTT. Protein: CASSLAVVNTEAFF.

At least ten counts were recorded for this clonotype. This rearrangement joins TRBV6-2 or TRBV6-3 to TRBJ2-7, with TRBD1 identical over 9 bases. V was clipped by 6 bases and J by 3 bases; unmatched bases: 6. CDR1 and CDR2 (germline): MNHEY, SVGEGT. The CDR3 loop spans 14 amino acids. The CDR3 reads CASRLNRGLYEQYF. CDR3 nucleotide sequence: TGTGCCAGCAGGCTCAACAGGGGGCTCTACGAGCAGTACTTC.

This clonotype has a count of ten or more. V gene TRBV2 combines with J gene TRBJ2-1; 13 bases fit TRBD2. The CDR3 length is 15 residues. Germline V gene lookup returns CDR1 SNHLY and CDR2 FYNNEI. V lost 6 bases, J lost 4 bases, and 3 bases stayed unmatched. In nucleotides, the CDR3 is TGTGCCAGCAGAGAGGGACTAGCGGGATACAATGAGCAGTTCTTC. It specifies CASREGLAGYNEQFF.

This clonotype occurred many times. At one of its ends the junction is not consistent with the germline gene, which may arise from a read error. The chain combines TRBV5-1 with TRBJ2-1, with D hard to call. Germline V gene data show CDR1 as SGHRS and CDR2 as YFSETQ. This CDR3 comprises 12 residues. The CDR3 loop reads CASSFSHNEQFF. The DNA for the CDR3 is TGCGCCAGCAGCTTCTCCCACAATGAGCAGTTCTTC.

This clonotype was picked up many times. The chain is built from TRBV20-1 and TRBJ2-5; 7 positions agree with TRBD2. Trimming removed 5 bases from V and 7 bases from J; junction bases left unmatched: 13. CDR3 size: 14 residues. CDR1 DFQATT and CDR2 SNEGSKA come from the germline V gene (reference sequence). For the CDR3, the DNA is TGCAGTGCTCCCTATGGGGGGGGGGAAGGGACCCAGTACTTC. The encoded protein is CSAPYGGGEGTQYF.

This clonotype was picked up many times. The chain is built from TRBV29-1 and TRBJ1-2, with D perhaps matching TRBD1 (6 bases). Trimming took off 3 bases at V and 4 bases at J, with 12 bases between the two ends. The CDR3 is made up of 13 amino acids. Germline V gene lookup returns CDR1 SQVTM and CDR2 ANQGSEA. Written as DNA, the CDR3 is TGCAGCGTTGACCGCGCAGGGGCCTATGGCTACACCTTC. Translating gives CSVDRAGAYGYTF.

This clonotype was observed at least ten times. V is TRBV2 and J is TRBJ2-1; 8 positions match TRBD2. Per germline, CDR1 SNHLY and CDR2 FYNNEI. The CDR3 consists of 13 residues. Trimming at V came to 6 bases and at J to 8 bases, leaving 6 bases not matched to a gene. The CDR3: CASSPGLAYEQFF. CDR3 coding DNA: TGTGCCAGCAGCCCCGGACTAGCATATGAGCAGTTCTTC.

This clonotype has at least ten counts. This chain joins TRBV11-2 and TRBJ2-1, with 13 bases identical to TRBD2. The trim removed 0 bases at V and 3 bases at J, leaving 11 bases unmatched. The V gene's germline CDR1 is SGHAT and CDR2 FQNNGV. The CDR3 has 20 amino acids. The CDR3 sequence is CASSLDDFGLAGDDYNEQFF. Written as DNA, the CDR3 is TGTGCCAGCAGCTTAGATGACTTCGGACTAGCGGGAGATGACTACAATGAGCAGTTCTTC.

This clonotype came up many times. This chain joins TRBV5-1 and TRBJ2-7; no definite D call. Germline V gives CDR1 SGHRS, CDR2 YFSETQ. The CDR3 is made up of 15 amino acids. The V gene lost 0 bases and the J gene lost 0 bases, with 10 bases spanning the gap. CDR3 DNA sequence: TGCGCCAGCAGCTTGGCAGCCGTCGTCTCCTACGAGCAGTACTTC. This sequence encodes CASSLAAVVSYEQYF.

In this sample, this clonotype turned up many times. The chain is built from TRBV10-3 and TRBJ2-1; 9 nucleotides match TRBD2. CDR1 is ENHRY, CDR2 SYGVKD, per germline. Unmatched junction bases numbered 8, after V lost 6 bases and J lost 5 bases. The CDR3 runs to 15 residues. CDR3 sequence reads: CAIRTSGGGDNEQFF. Here the CDR3 DNA reads TGTGCCATCAGGACTAGCGGAGGAGGGGACAATGAGCAGTTCTTC.

This clonotype was observed at least ten times. V gene TRBV20-1 combines with J gene TRBJ1-4; D call uncertain. The germline gives CDR1 DFQATT, CDR2 SNEGSKA (reference sequence). Trimming cost V 1 base and J 7 bases, with 10 bases left between them. CDR3 length equals 13 residues. Here the CDR3 DNA reads TGCAGTGCTAGAGGGCAATCGGGTGAAAAACTGTTTTTT. Translating gives CSARGQSGEKLFF.